A selection of T cell receptor beta chains follows, all from one sample in a study of T-cell memory formation after mild COVID-19. TCRdb passed the 5' RACE reads through MiXCR, listing each CDR3 protein once. The sample includes roughly 620,000 distinct CDR3 sequences, 18% of them seen just once. Sequencing was done on a sample of PBMCs or a T cell subset sorted from them (not recorded which). These receptor sequences come from an adult woman who had mild COVID-19 (a few samples of this study predate the infection). Cell type and time point are not known. Both conserved end residues are part of each CDR3. A D gene is named only where the DNA matches it firmly. Clone size, where shown, is once, few, many, or a class for clones that have expanded.

d_gene: .; abundance: .; j_gene: TRBJ2-3; v_gene: TRBV6-6; CDR3aa: CASRLSPDTQYF; CDR3nt: TGTGCCAGCAGGCTAAGCCCGGATACGCAGTATTTT
d_gene: .; abundance: .; j_gene: TRBJ1-2; v_gene: TRBV2; CDR3aa: CASSSVSHYGYTF; CDR3nt: TGTGCCAGCAGTTCAGTCTCTCACTATGGCTACACCTTC
d_gene: .; abundance: .; j_gene: TRBJ2-5; v_gene: TRBV12-3/TRBV12-4; CDR3aa: CASRILGRGEETQYF; CDR3nt: TGTGCCAGCAGGATACTCGGACGGGGAGAAGAGACCCAGTACTTC
d_gene: TRBD1; abundance: few; j_gene: TRBJ1-1; v_gene: TRBV12-3/TRBV12-4; CDR3aa: CASRLDRARTEAFF; CDR3nt: TGTGCCAGCAGGTTGGACAGGGCTCGAACTGAAGCTTTCTTT
d_gene: .; abundance: .; j_gene: TRBJ1-2; v_gene: TRBV12-3/TRBV12-4; CDR3aa: CASSLGGQSHLYGYTF; CDR3nt: TGTGCCAGCAGTTTAGGGGGCCAGTCACACCTCTATGGCTACACCTTC
d_gene: .; abundance: .; j_gene: TRBJ1-1; v_gene: TRBV5-1; CDR3aa: CASSRRDSAPSEAFF; CDR3nt: TGCGCCAGCAGCCGGCGGGACTCCGCTCCCTCTGAAGCTTTCTTT
d_gene: TRBD2; abundance: few; j_gene: TRBJ2-4; v_gene: TRBV20-1; CDR3aa: CSARVSGTGIAKNIQYF; CDR3nt: TGCTCCGCTAGAGTTAGCGGGACCGGGATAGCCAAAAACATTCAGTACTTC
d_gene: .; abundance: .; j_gene: TRBJ2-1; v_gene: TRBV24-1; CDR3aa: CATSAREPTYNEQFF; CDR3nt: TGTGCCACCAGTGCCCGGGAACCTACCTACAATGAGCAGTTCTTC
d_gene: TRBD2; abundance: few; j_gene: TRBJ2-3; v_gene: TRBV6-2/TRBV6-3; CDR3aa: CASSSGGSADTQYF; CDR3nt: TGTGCCAGCAGTTCGGGAGGGTCCGCAGATACGCAGTATTTT
d_gene: TRBD1; abundance: many; j_gene: TRBJ2-1; v_gene: TRBV4-2; CDR3aa: CASSQKFAPGQLNNEQFF; CDR3nt: TGTGCCAGCAGCCAAAAATTCGCCCCGGGACAGCTAAACAATGAGCAGTTCTTC
d_gene: .; abundance: .; j_gene: TRBJ2-3; v_gene: TRBV28; CDR3aa: CAINLGDTQYF; CDR3nt: TGTGCCATCAATTTGGGAGATACGCAGTATTTT
d_gene: .; abundance: .; j_gene: TRBJ1-2; v_gene: TRBV14; CDR3aa: CASSQETTGSHGYTF; CDR3nt: TGTGCCAGCAGCCAAGAAACAACAGGGTCTCATGGCTACACCTTC
d_gene: .; abundance: .; j_gene: TRBJ2-1; v_gene: TRBV5-1; CDR3aa: CASSLQEYNEQFF; CDR3nt: TGCGCCAGCAGCTTACAGGAATACAATGAGCAGTTCTTC
d_gene: .; abundance: few; j_gene: TRBJ2-7; v_gene: TRBV15; CDR3aa: CATSRPGHDEQYF; CDR3nt: TGTGCCACCAGCAGACCGGGTCACGACGAGCAGTACTTC
d_gene: .; abundance: few; j_gene: TRBJ1-5; v_gene: TRBV12-3/TRBV12-4; CDR3aa: CASSLATGQPQHF; CDR3nt: TGTGCCAGCAGTCTAGCGACGGGGCAGCCCCAGCATTTT
d_gene: .; abundance: .; j_gene: TRBJ2-7; v_gene: TRBV7-9; CDR3aa: CASSFAPGPIYEQYF; CDR3nt: TGTGCCAGCAGCTTTGCCCCAGGACCCATCTACGAGCAGTACTTC